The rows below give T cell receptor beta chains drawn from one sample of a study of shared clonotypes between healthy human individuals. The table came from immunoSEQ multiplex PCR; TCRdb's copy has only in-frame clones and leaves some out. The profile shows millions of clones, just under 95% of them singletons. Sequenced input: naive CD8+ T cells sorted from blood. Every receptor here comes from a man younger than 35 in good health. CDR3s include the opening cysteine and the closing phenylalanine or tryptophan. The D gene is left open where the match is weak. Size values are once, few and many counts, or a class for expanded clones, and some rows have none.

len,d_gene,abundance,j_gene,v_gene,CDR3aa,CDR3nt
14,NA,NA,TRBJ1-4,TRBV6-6,CASSSLGTNEKLFF,TGTGCCAGCTCCTCCTTAGGGACAAATGAAAAACTGTTTTTT
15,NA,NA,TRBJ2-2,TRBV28,CASSLRDINTGELFF,TGTGCCAGCAGTCTTAGGGATATCAACACCGGGGAGCTGTTTTTT
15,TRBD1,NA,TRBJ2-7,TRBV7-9,CASSLWTGGTYEQYF,TGTGCCAGCAGCTTATGGACAGGGGGAACCTACGAGCAGTACTTC
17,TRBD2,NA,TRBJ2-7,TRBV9,CASSVGLAGEGFYEQYF,TGTGCCAGCAGCGTCGGACTAGCGGGAGAGGGGTTCTACGAGCAGTACTTC
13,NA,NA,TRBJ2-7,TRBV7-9,CASSFGDSYEQYF,TGTGCCAGCAGCTTTGGGGACTCCTACGAGCAGTACTTC
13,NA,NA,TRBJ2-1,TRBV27,CASSTDSYNEQFF,TGTGCCAGCAGTACGGACAGTTACAATGAGCAGTTCTTC
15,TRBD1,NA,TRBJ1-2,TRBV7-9,CASSSAGTGGSDYTF,TGTGCCAGCAGCTCAGCCGGGACAGGGGGCAGTGACTACACCTTC
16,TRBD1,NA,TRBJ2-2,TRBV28,CASSPLGTVNTGELFF,TGTGCCAGCAGTCCTCTCGGGACAGTTAACACCGGGGAGCTGTTTTTT
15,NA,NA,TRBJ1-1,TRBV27,CASSLSDSGRTEAFF,TGTGCCAGCAGCTTATCGGACTCCGGTCGCACTGAAGCTTTCTTT
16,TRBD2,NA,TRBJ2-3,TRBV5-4,CASRRETSGDTDTQYF,TGTGCCAGCAGGCGGGAGACTAGTGGGGACACAGATACGCAGTATTTT
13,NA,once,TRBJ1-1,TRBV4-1,CASSLDRPTEAFF,TGCGCCAGCAGCTTAGACAGACCCACTGAAGCTTTCTTT
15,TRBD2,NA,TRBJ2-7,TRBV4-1,CASSLGLAGDYEQYF,TGCGCCAGCAGCCTTGGACTAGCGGGGGACTACGAGCAGTACTTC
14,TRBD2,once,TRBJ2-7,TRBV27,CASSHSGGIYEQYF,TGTGCCAGCAGCCATAGCGGGGGGATCTACGAGCAGTACTTC
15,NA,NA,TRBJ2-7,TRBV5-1,CASSLDSYSSYEQYF,TGCGCCAGCAGCTTAGACTCCTACAGCTCCTACGAGCAGTACTTC
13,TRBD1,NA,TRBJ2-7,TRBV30,CAWPQGAEYEQYF,TGTGCCTGGCCACAGGGGGCAGAGTACGAGCAGTACTTC
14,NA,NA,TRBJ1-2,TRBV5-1,CASSSPGTEIGYTF,TGCGCCAGCAGCTCCCCCGGGACCGAAATAGGCTACACCTTC
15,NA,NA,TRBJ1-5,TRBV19,CASRDGTYSNQPQHF,TGTGCCAGTAGAGATGGGACTTATAGCAATCAGCCCCAGCATTTT
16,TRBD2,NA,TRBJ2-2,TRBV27,CASSLGLADITGELFF,TGTGCCAGCAGTTTAGGACTAGCGGACATCACCGGGGAGCTGTTTTTT
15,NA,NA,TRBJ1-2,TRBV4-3,CASSQTHTLNYGYTF,TGCGCCAGCAGCCAGACACATACCTTAAACTATGGCTACACCTTC
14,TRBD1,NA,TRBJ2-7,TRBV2,CASTPGQVYYEQYF,TGTGCCAGCACCCCGGGACAGGTCTACTACGAGCAGTACTTC
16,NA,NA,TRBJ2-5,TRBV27,CASSLSRYGTQETQYF,TGTGCCAGCAGTTTATCCCGATACGGGACCCAAGAGACCCAGTACTTC
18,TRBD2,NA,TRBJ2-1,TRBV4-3,CASSQEASAGLATHEQFF,TGCGCCAGCAGCCAAGAAGCATCTGCGGGACTAGCTACCCATGAGCAGTTCTTC
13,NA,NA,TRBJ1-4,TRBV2,CASSTTWGEKLFF,TGTGCCAGCAGCACTACCTGGGGCGAAAAACTGTTTTTT
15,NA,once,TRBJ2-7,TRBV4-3,CASSPSRDFYYEQYF,TGCGCCAGCAGTCCTAGCAGGGATTTCTACTACGAGCAGTACTTC
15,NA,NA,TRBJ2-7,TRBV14,CASSLRGDGGSEQYF,TGTGCCAGCAGCCTACGAGGGGACGGCGGTTCCGAGCAGTACTTC
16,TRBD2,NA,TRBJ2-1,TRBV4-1,CASSQVGLAENNEQFF,TGCGCCAGCAGCCAGGTTGGACTAGCGGAAAACAATGAGCAGTTCTTC
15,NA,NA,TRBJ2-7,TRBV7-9,CASSLGGEGPYEQYF,TGTGCCAGCAGCTTAGGAGGTGAGGGACCCTACGAGCAGTACTTC
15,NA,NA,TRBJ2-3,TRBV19,CASSIGQGSTDTQYF,TGTGCCAGTAGTATAGGCCAGGGTAGCACAGATACGCAGTATTTT
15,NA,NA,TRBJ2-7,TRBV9,CASSAPDRADYEQYF,TGTGCCAGCAGCGCCCCAGACAGAGCTGATTACGAGCAGTACTTC